One TCR beta chain is described in this entry. The CDR3 has 13 amino acids. Looked up from germline, CDR1 is MNHEY and CDR2 is SMNVEV (reference sequence). V lost 7 bases to trimming and J lost 3 bases; unmatched junction nucleotides: 2. This entry is derived from a study of blood T cell repertoires in COVID-19. Data came from immunoSEQ multiplex PCR; TCRdb stores just in-frame clones and leaves some out. Of around 130,000 clones listed, approximately 84% are singletons. The source material was PBMCs or T cells enriched from blood (not recorded which). The receptor was derived from a woman aged 45 to 65 with acute COVID-19. V is TRBV27 and J is TRBJ2-1; TRBD1 matches at 8 bases. CDR3 nucleotides: TGTGCCAGCAAACAGGGGGACTACAATGAGCAGTTCTTC. Its translation is CASKQGDYNEQFF.